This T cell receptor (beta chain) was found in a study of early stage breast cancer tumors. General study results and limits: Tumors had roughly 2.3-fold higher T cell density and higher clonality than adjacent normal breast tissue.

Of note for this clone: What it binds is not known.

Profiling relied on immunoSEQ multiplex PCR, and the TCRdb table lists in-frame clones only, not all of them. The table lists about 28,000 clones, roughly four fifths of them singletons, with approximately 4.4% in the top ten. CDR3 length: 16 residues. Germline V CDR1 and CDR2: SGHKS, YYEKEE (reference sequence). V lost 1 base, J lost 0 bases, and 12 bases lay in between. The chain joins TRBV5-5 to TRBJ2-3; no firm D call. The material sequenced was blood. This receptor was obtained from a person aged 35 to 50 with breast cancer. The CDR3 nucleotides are TGTGCCAGCAGCTTGCCGTCCACGGGTAGCACAGATACGCAGTATTTT. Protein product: CASSLPSTGSTDTQYF. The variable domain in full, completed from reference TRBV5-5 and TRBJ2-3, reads DAGVTQSPTHLIKTRGQQVTLRCSPISGHKSVSWYQQVLGQGPQFIFQYYEKEERGRGNFPDRFSARQFPNYSSELNVNALLLGDSALYLCASSLPSTGSTDTQYFGPGTRLTVL.